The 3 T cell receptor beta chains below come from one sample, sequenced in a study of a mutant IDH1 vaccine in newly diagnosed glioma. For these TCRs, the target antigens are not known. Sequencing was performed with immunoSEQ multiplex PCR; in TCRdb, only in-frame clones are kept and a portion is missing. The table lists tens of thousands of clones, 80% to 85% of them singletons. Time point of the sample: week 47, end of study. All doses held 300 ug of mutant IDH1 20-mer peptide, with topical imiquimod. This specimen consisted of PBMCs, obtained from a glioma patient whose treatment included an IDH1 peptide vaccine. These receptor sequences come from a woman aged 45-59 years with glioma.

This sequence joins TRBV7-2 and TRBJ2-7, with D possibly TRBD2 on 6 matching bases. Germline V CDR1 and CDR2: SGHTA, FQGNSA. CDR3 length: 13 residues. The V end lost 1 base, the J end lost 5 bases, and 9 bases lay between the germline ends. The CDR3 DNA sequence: TGTGCCAGCAGCTTAGTGGGGGGAAACGAGCAGTACTTC. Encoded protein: CASSLVGGNEQYF.

DNA of the CDR3: TGCGCCAGCAGCTTGGTTTCAGGCGAGGGTGAAGCTTTCTTT. This gives the protein CASSLVSGEGEAFF. V gene TRBV5-1 combines with J gene TRBJ1-1; D not certain. Germline assignment: CDR1 SGHRS and CDR2 YFSETQ. The CDR3 length is 14 residues. The V gene lost 0 bases and the J gene lost 7 bases, with 13 bases spanning the gap. The entire variable domain, with the rest obtained from reference TRBV5-1 and TRBJ1-1, is as follows: KAGVTQTPRYLIKTRGQQVTLSCSPISGHRSVSWYQQTPGQGLQFLFEYFSETQRNKGNFPGRFSGRQFSNSRSEMNVSTLELGDSALYLCASSLVSGEGEAFFGQGTRLTVV.

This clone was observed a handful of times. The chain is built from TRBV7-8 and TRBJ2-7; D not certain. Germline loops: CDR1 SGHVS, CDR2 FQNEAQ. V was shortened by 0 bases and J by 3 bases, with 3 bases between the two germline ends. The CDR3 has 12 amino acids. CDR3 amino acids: CASSLANYEQYF. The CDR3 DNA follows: TGTGCCAGCAGCTTAGCGAACTACGAGCAGTACTTC.